A selection of T cell receptor beta chains follows, all from one sample in a study of shared clonotypes between healthy human individuals. Data came from immunoSEQ multiplex PCR; TCRdb stores just in-frame clones and leaves some out. The sample shows 490,000 or so clones, 65% to 80% of them seen only once. Input material: PBMCs. All receptors derive from a woman in her thirties or forties in good health. Some clones in this sample may be carry-over from other donors' samples. Each CDR3 is given with its conserved first and last residue. Fields, in order: CDR3 DNA, CDR3 protein, J gene, V gene, clone size, D gene. D genes are given only for firm matches. The size field is filled for only some rows; it gives once, few, many or a size class.

DNA: TGTGCCAGCAGCAGCCTCCCGACATCTCTGTCCGAGCAGTACTTC
CDR3: CASSSLPTSLSEQYF
J: TRBJ2-7
V: TRBV7-8
size: -
D: -

DNA: TGCAGCGTTGAAGGTTTGCGGACCTACAATGAGCAGTTCTTC
CDR3: CSVEGLRTYNEQFF
J: TRBJ2-1
V: TRBV29-1
size: few
D: -

DNA: TGTGCCATCAGTGAGTCAATAGGATCTGGAAACACCATATATTTT
CDR3: CAISESIGSGNTIYF
J: TRBJ1-3
V: TRBV10-3
size: -
D: -

DNA: TGTGCCAGCAACCGGGACAGTCTCTACGAGCAGTACTTC
CDR3: CASNRDSLYEQYF
J: TRBJ2-7
V: TRBV21-1
size: -
D: -

DNA: TGTGCCAGCTCACCAGCCGCGGGCAGGGCCGGTTACGAGCAGTACTTC
CDR3: CASSPAAGRAGYEQYF
J: TRBJ2-7
V: TRBV18
size: -
D: -

DNA: TGCGCCAGCAGCACTGGACTAGGAGGTTACAATGAGCAGTTCTTC
CDR3: CASSTGLGGYNEQFF
J: TRBJ2-1
V: TRBV5-1
size: -
D: TRBD2

DNA: TGTGCCAGCAGTTACCGGGGCAGGGGTGGCACTGAAGCTTTCTTT
CDR3: CASSYRGRGGTEAFF
J: TRBJ1-1
V: TRBV6-5
size: -
D: -

DNA: TGTGCCAGCAGCCCCCGGACAGGGACGGGTCAGCCCCAGCATTTT
CDR3: CASSPRTGTGQPQHF
J: TRBJ1-5
V: TRBV6-6
size: -
D: TRBD1

DNA: TGTGCCAGCCTTCCAGACCTAGCGGACTGCTTCACAGATACGCAGTATTTT
CDR3: CASLPDLADCFTDTQYF
J: TRBJ2-3
V: TRBV6-9
size: -
D: TRBD2

DNA: TGTGCCAGCAGTTTAGACAGGTACACTGAAGCTTTCTTT
CDR3: CASSLDRYTEAFF
J: TRBJ1-1
V: TRBV28
size: -
D: -

DNA: TGTGCCAGCAGCTGGGACAGGGATATCGGCGAGCAGTACTTC
CDR3: CASSWDRDIGEQYF
J: TRBJ2-7
V: TRBV7-2
size: -
D: TRBD1

DNA: TGCGCCAGCAGCTCAGGGCGAGGGCTCGACTACGAGCAGTACTTC
CDR3: CASSSGRGLDYEQYF
J: TRBJ2-7
V: TRBV5-1
size: -
D: -

DNA: TGCAGTGCCGCGGGCTCCTACGAGCAGTACTTC
CDR3: CSAAGSYEQYF
J: TRBJ2-7
V: TRBV20-1
size: few
D: -

DNA: TGTGCCAGCAGCTTAGTAGGAGCCTCAACCTACGAGCAGTACTTC
CDR3: CASSLVGASTYEQYF
J: TRBJ2-7
V: TRBV7-6
size: -
D: -

DNA: TGCGCCAGCAGCCACCCCAAGGGGGGCGGGAGGGCAAATGAGCAGTTCTTC
CDR3: CASSHPKGGGRANEQFF
J: TRBJ2-1
V: TRBV4-1
size: -
D: TRBD2

DNA: TGTGCCAGCAGCCAAGTATCTCTAGCGGGAGAGGATACGCAGTATTTT
CDR3: CASSQVSLAGEDTQYF
J: TRBJ2-3
V: TRBV4-2
size: -
D: TRBD2

DNA: TGTGCCAGCAGTGAAATGCAGACTTCGGAGCAGTTCTTC
CDR3: CASSEMQTSEQFF
J: TRBJ2-1
V: TRBV6-1
size: -
D: -

DNA: TGTGCCAGCAGCCCAGACTGGCAGGGGGGTTTACGGCCCCAGCATTTT
CDR3: CASSPDWQGGLRPQHF
J: TRBJ1-5
V: TRBV7-2
size: -
D: TRBD1

DNA: TGTGCCAGCAGCTTCAGTTCCTACGAGCAGTACTTC
CDR3: CASSFSSYEQYF
J: TRBJ2-7
V: TRBV11-2
size: -
D: -

DNA: TGTGCCAGCAGGGTAACAGGGGGCAATGGCTACACCTTC
CDR3: CASRVTGGNGYTF
J: TRBJ1-2
V: TRBV6-6
size: -
D: TRBD1

DNA: TGTGCCAGCAGCCCCCGGGACAGAACCTACAATGAGCAGTTCTTC
CDR3: CASSPRDRTYNEQFF
J: TRBJ2-1
V: TRBV9
size: few
D: TRBD1

DNA: TGTGCCAGCAGTTTGTCGTGGTCTAGCGGAAACGTCGCAGATACGCAGTATTTT
CDR3: CASSLSWSSGNVADTQYF
J: TRBJ2-3
V: TRBV28
size: -
D: TRBD2